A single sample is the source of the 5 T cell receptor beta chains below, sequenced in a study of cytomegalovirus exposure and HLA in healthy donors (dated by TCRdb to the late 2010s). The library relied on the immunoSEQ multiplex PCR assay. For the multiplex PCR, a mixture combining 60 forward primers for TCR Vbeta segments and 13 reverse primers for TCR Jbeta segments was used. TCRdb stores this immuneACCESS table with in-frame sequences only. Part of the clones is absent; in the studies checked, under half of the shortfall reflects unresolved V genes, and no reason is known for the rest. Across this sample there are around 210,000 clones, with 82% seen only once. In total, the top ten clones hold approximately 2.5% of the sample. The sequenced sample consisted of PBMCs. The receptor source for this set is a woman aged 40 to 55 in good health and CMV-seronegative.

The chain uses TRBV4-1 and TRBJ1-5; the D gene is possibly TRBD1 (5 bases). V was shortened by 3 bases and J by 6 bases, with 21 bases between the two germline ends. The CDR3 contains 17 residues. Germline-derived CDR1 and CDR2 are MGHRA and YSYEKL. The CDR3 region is CASSQGPLWGVRQPQHF. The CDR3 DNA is TGCGCCAGCAGCCAGGGCCCTCTGTGGGGCGTCCGTCAGCCCCAGCATTTT.

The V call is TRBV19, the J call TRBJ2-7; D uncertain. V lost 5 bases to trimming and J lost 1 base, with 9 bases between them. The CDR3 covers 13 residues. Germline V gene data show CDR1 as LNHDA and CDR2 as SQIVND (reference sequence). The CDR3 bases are TGTGCCAGTAGTTGGTCCCAGTCCTACGAGCAGTACTTC. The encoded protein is CASSWSQSYEQYF. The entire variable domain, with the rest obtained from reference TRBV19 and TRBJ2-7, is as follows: DGGITQSPKYLFRKEGQNVTLSCEQNLNHDAMYWYRQDPGQGLRLIYYSQIVNDFQKGDIAEGYSVSREKKESFPLTVTSAQKNPTAFYLCASSWSQSYEQYFGPGTRLTVT.

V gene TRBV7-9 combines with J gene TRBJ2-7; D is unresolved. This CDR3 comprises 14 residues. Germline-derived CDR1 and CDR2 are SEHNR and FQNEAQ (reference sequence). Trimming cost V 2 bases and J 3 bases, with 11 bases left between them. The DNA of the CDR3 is TGTGCCAGCAGCTTATCTCAGGTACACTACGAGCAGTACTTC. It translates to CASSLSQVHYEQYF.

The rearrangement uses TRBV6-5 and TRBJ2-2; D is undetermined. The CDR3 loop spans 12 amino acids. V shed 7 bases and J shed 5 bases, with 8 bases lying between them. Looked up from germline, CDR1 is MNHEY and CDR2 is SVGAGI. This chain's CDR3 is CASTQITGELFF. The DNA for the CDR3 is TGTGCCAGCACCCAAATTACCGGGGAGCTGTTTTTT.

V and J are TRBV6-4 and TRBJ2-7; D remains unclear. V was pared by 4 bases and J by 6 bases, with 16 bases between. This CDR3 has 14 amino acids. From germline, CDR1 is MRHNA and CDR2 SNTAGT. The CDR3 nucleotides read TGTGCCAGCAGTGGGTTCAAGCTTCTCGGCGAGCAGTACTTC. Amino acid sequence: CASSGFKLLGEQYF.